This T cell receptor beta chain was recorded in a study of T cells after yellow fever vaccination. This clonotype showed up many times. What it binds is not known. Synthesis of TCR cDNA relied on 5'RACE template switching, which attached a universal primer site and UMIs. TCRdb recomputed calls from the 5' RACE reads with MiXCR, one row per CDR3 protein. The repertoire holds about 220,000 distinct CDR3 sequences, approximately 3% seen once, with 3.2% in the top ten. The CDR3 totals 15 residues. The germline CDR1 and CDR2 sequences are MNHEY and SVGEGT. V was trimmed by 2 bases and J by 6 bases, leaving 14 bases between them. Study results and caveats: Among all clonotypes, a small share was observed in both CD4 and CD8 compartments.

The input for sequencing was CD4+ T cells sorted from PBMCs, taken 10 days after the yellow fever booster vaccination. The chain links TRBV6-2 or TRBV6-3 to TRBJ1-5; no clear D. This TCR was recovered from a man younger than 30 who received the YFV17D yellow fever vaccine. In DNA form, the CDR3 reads TGTGCCAGCAGTTACACCCCGGGCGCCAGTCAGCCCCAGCATTTT. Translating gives CASSYTPGASQPQHF.